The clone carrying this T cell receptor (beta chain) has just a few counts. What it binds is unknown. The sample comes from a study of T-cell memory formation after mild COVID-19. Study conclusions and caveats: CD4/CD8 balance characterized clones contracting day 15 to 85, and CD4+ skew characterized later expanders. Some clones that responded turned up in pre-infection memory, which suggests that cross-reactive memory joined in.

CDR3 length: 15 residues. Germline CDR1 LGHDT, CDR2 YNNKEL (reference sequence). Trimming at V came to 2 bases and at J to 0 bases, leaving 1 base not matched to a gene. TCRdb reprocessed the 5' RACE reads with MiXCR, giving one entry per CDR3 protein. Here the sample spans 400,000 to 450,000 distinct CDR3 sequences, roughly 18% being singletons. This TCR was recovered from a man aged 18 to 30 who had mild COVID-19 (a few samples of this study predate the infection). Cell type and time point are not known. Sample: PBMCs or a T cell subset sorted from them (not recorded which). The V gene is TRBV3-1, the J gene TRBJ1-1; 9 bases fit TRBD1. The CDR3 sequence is CASSQWTGVNTEAFF. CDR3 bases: TGTGCCAGCAGCCAATGGACAGGGGTGAACACTGAAGCTTTCTTT.